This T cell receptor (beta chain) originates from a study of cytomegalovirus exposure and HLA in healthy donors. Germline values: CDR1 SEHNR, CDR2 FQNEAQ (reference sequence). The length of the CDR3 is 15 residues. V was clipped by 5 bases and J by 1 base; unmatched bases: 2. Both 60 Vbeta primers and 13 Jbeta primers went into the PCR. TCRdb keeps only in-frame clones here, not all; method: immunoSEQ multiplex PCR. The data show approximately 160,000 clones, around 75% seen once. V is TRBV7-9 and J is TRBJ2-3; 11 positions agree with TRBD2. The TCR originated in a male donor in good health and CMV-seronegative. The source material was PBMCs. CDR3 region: CASSVGLAGTDTQYF. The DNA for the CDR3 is TGTGCCAGCAGCGTGGGACTAGCGGGCACAGATACGCAGTATTTT.